The 16 T cell receptor beta chains presented below share a single source sample, sequenced in a study of cytomegalovirus exposure and HLA in healthy donors. Clones were read by immunoSEQ multiplex PCR, and TCRdb kept only the in-frame ones, dropping some. The data show some 150,000 clones, roughly 89% seen once. Sequencing was carried out using PBMCs. The receptors were sampled from a woman aged 18-29 years in good health and CMV-seropositive.

The J gene is TRBJ1-3, the V gene TRBV21-1; whether TRBD1, the table's D call, matches the DNA was not checked. TRBV21-1 counts as a pseudogene. The CDR3 extends over 21 amino acids. In DNA form, the CDR3 reads TGTGCCAGCAGCTTACACCTTCGGGACAGGGTCAACAGGAGCTCTGGAAACACCATATATTTT. This gives the protein CASSLHLRDRVNRSSGNTIYF.

The chain couples TRBV19 to TRBJ2-5, with TRBD2 identical over 9 bases. In germline, CDR1 is LNHDA, CDR2 SQIVND (reference sequence). J gave up 3 bases and V 3 bases, and 5 bases lay outside the gene matches. CDR3 size: 15 residues. The DNA for the CDR3 is TGTGCCAGTAGTATCTCACTAGCGGGTGAAGAGACCCAGTACTTC. This codes for CASSISLAGEETQYF.

The rearrangement joins TRBV11-3 to TRBJ2-5, with a weak D call TRBD2 (5 bases). The germline gives CDR1 SGHNT, CDR2 YENEEA. V lost 6 bases, J lost 7 bases, and 9 bases lay in between. This CDR3 comprises 11 residues. CDR3 sequence reads: CASSSRGTQYF. The CDR3 DNA reads TGTGCCAGCAGTTCCCGGGGGACCCAGTACTTC.

The chain recombines TRBV11-2 with TRBJ2-7; no firm D call. Trimming pared 0 bases from V and 0 bases from J, leaving 9 bases between. Per germline, CDR1 SGHAT and CDR2 FQNNGV. The CDR3 is 15 residues long. CDR3 nucleotides: TGTGCCAGCAGCTTAGACAGGTCCCCCTCCTACGAGCAGTACTTC. Protein: CASSLDRSPSYEQYF. The full variable domain, its missing parts supplied by reference TRBV11-2 and TRBJ2-7, is EAGVAQSPRYKIIEKRQSVAFWCNPISGHATLYWYQQILGQGPKLLIQFQNNGVVDDSQLPKDRFSAERLKGVDSTLKIQPAKLEDSAVYLCASSLDRSPSYEQYFGPGTRLTVT.

A few counts support this clone. The genes are TRBV4-3 and TRBJ1-2, with 10 bases aligning to TRBD1. Unmatched junction bases numbered 5, after V lost 4 bases and J lost 3 bases. There are 15 residues in the CDR3. Germline lookup yields CDR1 LGHNA and CDR2 YSLEER. The CDR3 coding sequence is TGCGCCAGCAGCCGCGGGACAGGGGACTACTATGGCTACACCTTC. It translates to CASSRGTGDYYGYTF.

V and J are TRBV11-2 and TRBJ2-5; D ambiguous. The CDR3 covers 14 residues. CDR1 SGHAT and CDR2 FQNNGV come from the germline V gene. Trimming shortened V by 5 bases and J by 0 bases, and 10 bases separated the two germline ends. The CDR3 sequence: CASSQASHQETQYF. The CDR3 DNA reads as TGTGCCAGCAGCCAGGCCAGCCACCAAGAGACCCAGTACTTC.

The V and J genes are TRBV25-1 and TRBJ2-7, with D possibly TRBD1 on 6 matching bases. The CDR3 extends over 10 amino acids. CDR1 is MGHDK, CDR2 SYGVNS, per germline. V lost 8 bases to trimming and J lost 4 bases, with 6 bases between them. CDR3 bases: TGTGCCAGCGGGACATACGAGCAGTACTTC. It specifies CASGTYEQYF.

J is TRBJ2-3 and V is TRBV18; 7 bases align to TRBD1. CDR1 is KGHSH, CDR2 LQKENI, per germline. There are 14 residues in the CDR3. Unmatched junction bases numbered 5, after V lost 5 bases and J lost 3 bases. The CDR3: CASSNYRGTDTQYF. The CDR3, as DNA: TGTGCCAGCTCAAACTACAGGGGAACAGATACGCAGTATTTT.

The J gene is TRBJ2-5, the V gene TRBV11-1; D ambiguous. V lost 1 base to trimming and J lost 0 bases, with 15 bases between them. CDR1 is SGHAT and CDR2 is FQDESV in the germline V gene (reference sequence). There are 17 residues in the CDR3. CDR3 sequence reads: CASSLGSSLRYQETQYF. CDR3 nucleotide sequence: TGTGCCAGCAGCTTAGGGTCGAGCCTTAGATACCAAGAGACCCAGTACTTC.

This rearrangement joins TRBV5-1 to TRBJ2-5; 12 positions agree with TRBD1. Germline-derived CDR1 and CDR2 are SGHRS and YFSETQ. The V and J ends lost 3 bases and 5 bases, in that order; junction bases with no gene match: 5. This CDR3 region has 15 residues. In DNA form, the CDR3 reads TGCGCCAGCAGCTCCGGGACAGGGGGCGTTGAGACCCAGTACTTC. Translated, it gives CASSSGTGGVETQYF.

The chain has TRBV7-2 and TRBJ2-7; TRBD2 matches at 12 bases. Germline-derived CDR1 and CDR2 are SGHTA and FQGNSA. Trimming took 1 base from V and 3 from J; bases not matched to a gene: 1. This CDR3 region has 15 residues. CDR3 in amino acids: CASSLGLAGVYEQYF. For the CDR3, the DNA is TGTGCCAGCAGCTTAGGACTAGCGGGAGTCTACGAGCAGTACTTC.

V is TRBV2 and J is TRBJ2-5; TRBD2 aligns across 12 bases. With 5 bases clipped from V and 4 bases from J, the junction kept 17 bases outside the gene matches. The germline V gene encodes CDR1 SNHLY and CDR2 FYNNEI. This CDR3 comprises 19 residues. CDR3 DNA: TGTGCCAGCAGTTCAACGGTGTCTAGCGGGAGGGCCGGGGGAGAGACCCAGTACTTC. This gives the protein CASSSTVSSGRAGGETQYF.

The rearrangement links TRBV7-8 to TRBJ1-1; D is uncertain. From germline, CDR1 is SGHVS and CDR2 FQNEAQ. With 5 bases removed from V and 1 base from J, the gap between germline ends came to 8 bases. CDR3 length equals 13 residues. The CDR3 nucleotides read TGTGCCAGCAGCATACGGGAGAACACTGAAGCTTTCTTT. This sequence encodes CASSIRENTEAFF. Full variable domain (missing parts from reference TRBV7-8 and TRBJ1-1): GAGVSQSPRYKVAKRGQDVALRCDPISGHVSLFWYQQALGQGPEFLTYFQNEAQLDKSGLPSDRFFAERPEGSVSTLKIQRTQQEDSAVYLCASSIRENTEAFFGQGTRLTVV.

This clone was counted a single time. The chain couples TRBV13 to TRBJ2-1, with 16 bases that match TRBD2. V shed 5 bases, J shed 9 bases, and the junction held 10 bases outside the gene matches. The germline CDR1 and CDR2 sequences are PRHDT and FYEKMQ (reference sequence). This CDR3 comprises 17 residues. CDR3 protein: CASSTGGLAGGPGEQFF. In nucleotides, the CDR3 is TGTGCCAGCAGCACAGGGGGACTAGCGGGAGGGCCGGGTGAGCAGTTCTTC.

The rearrangement links TRBV6-5 to TRBJ2-1, with a weak D call TRBD2 (7 bases). The CDR3 is made up of 16 amino acids. Germline lookup yields CDR1 MNHEY and CDR2 SVGAGI. V dropped 0 bases and J dropped 4 bases, with 13 bases sitting between them. CDR3 region: CASSYSLGGVYNEQFF. The CDR3 DNA reads TGTGCCAGCAGTTACTCGCTAGGGGGGGTTTACAATGAGCAGTTCTTC.

This chain links TRBV5-4 with TRBJ2-7; D ambiguous. Trimming pared 4 bases from V and 6 bases from J, leaving 14 bases between. In germline, CDR1 is SGHNT, CDR2 YYREEE (reference sequence). This CDR3 region has 13 residues. Here the CDR3 DNA reads TGTGCCAGCAGCCAAGAAGTGCCTACCGAGCAGTACTTC. Amino acids: CASSQEVPTEQYF.